Following are 21 T cell receptor beta chains from one sample sequenced in a study of Graves' ophthalmopathy and Graves' hyperthyroidism. As the template, RNA transcripts were used to amplify TCR beta CDR3 regions. Following a first-round RT-PCR that used HTBI primers, a second-round multiplex PCR was carried out. TCRdb processed the multiplex PCR reads anew with MiXCR; each CDR3 protein has one entry. The table records a few hundred thousand distinct CDR3 sequences, roughly 21% of them present only once. Source material: peripheral blood. The receptors were sampled from a woman between 50 and 59 years old with Graves' ophthalmopathy.

This clonotype has only a few counts. The chain links TRBV18 to TRBJ1-2, with D perhaps matching TRBD1 (6 bases). Looked up from germline, CDR1 is KGHSH and CDR2 is LQKENI. Trimming stripped 6 bases from V and 2 bases from J, with 16 bases between. This CDR3 is 15 amino acids long. CDR3 in amino acids: CASSPDQTGNYGYTF. The CDR3 nucleotides are TGTGCCAGCTCGCCGGACCAAACAGGGAACTATGGCTACACCTTC.

This clonotype was observed a handful of times. This rearrangement joins TRBV4-1 to TRBJ1-1; 8 bases fit TRBD1. Germline CDR1 and CDR2: MGHRA and YSYEKL. This CDR3 has 16 amino acids. V was clipped by 2 bases and J by 4 bases; unmatched bases: 9. CDR3 bases: TGCGCCAGCAGCCAATCCCCAGGGGGCCTAGGCACTGAAGCTTTCTTT. Amino acid sequence: CASSQSPGGLGTEAFF.

This clonotype was recorded at least ten times. This chain connects TRBV28 to TRBJ1-5, with D possibly matching TRBD1 (5 bases). This CDR3 has 13 amino acids. The germline gives CDR1 MDHEN, CDR2 SYDVKM. Trimming left V 1 base short and J 11 bases short, with 12 bases between. In DNA, the CDR3 is TGTGCCAGCAGTTTATCTGGGGGGAGGGCCCAGCATTTT. Translation: CASSLSGGRAQHF.

The rearrangement links TRBV6-1 to TRBJ1-5, with D hard to call. Trimming took 4 bases from V and 9 from J, leaving 13 bases between them. The CDR3 totals 13 residues. Germline V gene lookup returns CDR1 MNHNS and CDR2 SASEGT. This chain's CDR3 is CASSAEEGRPQHF. As DNA, the CDR3 is TGTGCCAGCAGTGCGGAGGAAGGTCGGCCCCAGCATTTT.

In this sample, this clonotype turned up many times. The rearrangement links TRBV19 to TRBJ1-2; a weak D match, TRBD1 (5 bases). The V end was cut by 4 bases, the J end by 3 bases, with 21 bases between. This CDR3 is built from 17 residues. The germline CDR1 and CDR2 sequences are LNHDA and SQIVND (reference sequence). The CDR3 is CASSTSSWGRKYYGYTF. In nucleotides, the CDR3 is TGTGCCAGTAGTACCTCAAGTTGGGGCAGAAAATACTATGGCTACACCTTC.

This clonotype was observed a few times. The chain joins TRBV29-1 to TRBJ2-7, with 8 bases aligning to TRBD1. Trimming took 5 bases from V and 3 from J; bases not matched to a gene: 6. This CDR3 region has 13 residues. CDR1 and CDR2 (germline): SQVTM, ANQGSEA. The CDR3 spells CSVMSGGFYEQYF. For the CDR3, the DNA is TGCAGCGTTATGTCAGGGGGCTTCTACGAGCAGTACTTC.

The gene calls are TRBV10-3 and TRBJ2-7; tentative D call: TRBD2 (6 bases). CDR3 size: 13 residues. The germline CDR1 and CDR2 sequences are ENHRY and SYGVKD. V lost 6 bases and J 6 bases, leaving 15 bases between the germline ends. The CDR3 reads CAIRGDLTGEQYF. The CDR3 bases are TGTGCCATCAGGGGGGACTTAACGGGCGAGCAGTACTTC.

Many counts were recorded for this clonotype. The V and J genes are TRBV5-5 and TRBJ2-7, with D possibly called TRBD1 or TRBD2 (6 bases each). This CDR3 region has 13 residues. Germline V gene lookup returns CDR1 SGHKS and CDR2 YYEKEE (reference sequence). Trimming removed 3 bases from V and 10 bases from J, with 17 bases in between. The CDR3 sequence is CASSSQGDGLQYF. The CDR3 DNA sequence: TGTGCCAGCAGCTCACAGGGTGACGGACTACAGTACTTC.

This chain joins TRBV3-1 and TRBJ2-2, with D hard to call. The germline V gene has CDR1 LGHDT and CDR2 YNNKEL (reference sequence). The V end was cut by 0 bases, the J end by 2 bases, with 10 bases between. The CDR3 runs 16 residues. In nucleotides, the CDR3 is TGTGCCAGCAGCCAAGAAAGGTTCCCCAACACCGGGGAGCTGTTTTTT. Translation gives CASSQERFPNTGELFF. The full variable domain, its missing parts supplied by reference TRBV3-1 and TRBJ2-2, is DTAVSQTPKYLVTQMGNDKSIKCEQNLGHDTMYWYKQDSKKFLKIMFSYNNKELIINETVPNRFSPKSPDKAHLNLHINSLELGDSAVYFCASSQERFPNTGELFFGEGSRLTVL.

Only a few counts were recorded for this clonotype. The chain uses TRBV4-1 and TRBJ1-2; D is unclear. Trimming removed 4 bases at V and 6 bases at J, with 21 bases between. This CDR3 is 16 amino acids long. Germline V gene data show CDR1 as MGHRA and CDR2 as YSYEKL. CDR3 sequence reads: CASSRTQVLITNGYTF. In DNA form, the CDR3 reads TGCGCCAGCAGCCGGACCCAGGTCCTAATAACTAATGGCTACACCTTC.

This clonotype was seen at least ten times. V usage is TRBV7-3 and J usage is TRBJ2-5; the match to TRBD2 covers 10 bases. The CDR3 sequence is 17 residues long. The germline CDR1 and CDR2 sequences are SGHTA and FQGTGA. Losses at the gene ends were 5 bases for V and 4 bases for J; bases not matched to a gene: 13. CDR3 protein: CASSQTGLAGGGETQYF. The CDR3 region has the DNA TGTGCCAGCAGCCAAACGGGGTTAGCGGGAGGTGGAGAGACCCAGTACTTC.

This clonotype was counted at least ten times. The rearrangement joins TRBV18 to TRBJ1-6; 7 nucleotides align to TRBD1. The CDR3 spans 14 residues. Germline-derived CDR1 and CDR2 are KGHSH and LQKENI. V shed 5 bases and J 5 bases; nucleotides not matched to a gene: 3. The CDR3 loop is CASSWDSNNSPLHF. The DNA of the CDR3 is TGTGCCAGCTCATGGGACAGCAATAATTCACCCCTCCACTTT.

The table lists this clonotype with a few counts. J is TRBJ2-2 and V is TRBV6-5, with unresolved D. V lost 3 bases and J 2 bases, leaving 7 bases between the germline ends. Per germline, CDR1 MNHEY and CDR2 SVGAGI. This CDR3 is built from 14 residues. The CDR3 region is CASSYGENTGELFF. The DNA for the CDR3 is TGTGCCAGCAGTTATGGGGAAAACACCGGGGAGCTGTTTTTT.

V is TRBV10-2 and J is TRBJ2-7; 9 bases are a match to TRBD2. Germline V gene sequence: CDR1 WSHSY, CDR2 SAAADI. The length of the CDR3 is 15 residues. Trimming took 7 bases from V and 7 from J; bases not matched to a gene: 14. The CDR3 sequence is CASTDSWGGRGEQYF. CDR3 bases: TGCGCCAGCACTGATAGTTGGGGCGGGAGGGGTGAGCAGTACTTC.

This clonotype was detected many times. The chain recombines TRBV4-2 with TRBJ2-5, with 7 bases lining up with TRBD2. Germline V CDR1 and CDR2: LGHNA, YNFKEQ. The CDR3 has 13 amino acids. Trimming removed 8 bases from V and 4 bases from J; junction bases left unmatched: 7. The CDR3 bases are TGTGCCAGCCAGGAAGGGGAGGGAGAGACCCAGTACTTC. This gives the protein CASQEGEGETQYF.

The sample holds many counts of this clonotype. This may arise from a read error, as a much more abundant clone is one base away. The V gene is TRBV11-2, the J gene TRBJ2-5, with no clear D. The CDR3 runs to 13 residues. Germline CDR1 is SGHAT and CDR2 is FQNNGV. V was clipped by 7 bases and J by 2 bases, with 11 bases between them. Here the CDR3 DNA reads TGTGCCAGCAACTCCGCCCCGCAAGAGACCCAGTACTTC. It encodes CASNSAPQETQYF.

This clonotype occurred once. The CDR3: CAIADNYGYTF. The DNA for the CDR3 is TGTGCCATCGCGGACAACTATGGCTACACCTTC. The chain uses TRBV28 and TRBJ1-2; D not certain. V was pared by 10 bases and J by 2 bases, with 8 bases between. This CDR3 spans 11 amino acids. Germline loops: CDR1 MDHEN, CDR2 SYDVKM.

This clonotype appeared many times. The rearrangement uses TRBV6-2 or TRBV6-3 and TRBJ1-2, with 9 bases identical to TRBD1. Germline CDR1 MNHEY, CDR2 SVGEGT. This CDR3 region has 17 residues. The ends lost 4 bases at V and 0 bases at J; junction bases unmatched: 9. This CDR3 reads CASSSHRTGDTNYGYTF. CDR3 nucleotides: TGTGCCAGCAGTTCTCACCGGACAGGGGATACTAACTATGGCTACACCTTC.

In this sample, this clonotype turned up many times. The chain is built from TRBV7-6 and TRBJ2-2; 9 bases align to TRBD1. Germline CDR1 and CDR2: SGHVS and FNYEAQ. V lost 4 bases and J lost 7; bases outside the gene matches: 10. The CDR3 extends over 16 amino acids. CDR3 nucleotide sequence: TGTGCCAGCAGCTCTACAGGGGGCGCAGGAGGCGGGGAGCTGTTTTTT. Encoded protein: CASSSTGGAGGGELFF.

The table lists this clonotype with many counts. J is TRBJ1-1 and V is TRBV30; D gene ambiguous. V gave up 0 bases and J gave up 7 bases, with 12 bases separating them. Germline assignment: CDR1 GTSNPN and CDR2 SVGIG (reference sequence). CDR3 size: 13 residues. The CDR3 DNA reads TGTGCCTGGAGTGTACTTCGGATGGGTGAAGCTTTCTTT. It encodes CAWSVLRMGEAFF. Variable domain in full (rest from reference TRBV30 and TRBJ1-1): SQTIHQWPATLVQPVGSPLSLECTVEGTSNPNLYWYRQAAGRGLQLLFYSVGIGQISSEVPQNLSASRPQDRQFILSSKKLLLSDSGFYLCAWSVLRMGEAFFGQGTRLTVV.

At least ten counts were recorded for this clonotype. The chain carries TRBV20-1 and TRBJ2-2; maybe TRBD1 (6 bases). There are 17 residues in the CDR3. CDR1 and CDR2 from the germline V gene are DFQATT and SNEGSKA (reference sequence). V was trimmed by 6 bases and J by 4 bases, leaving 24 bases between them. DNA of the CDR3: TGCAGTGCCAGGCGTACTACAACAGGGAGTGGCACCGGGGAGCTGTTTTTT. It specifies CSARRTTTGSGTGELFF.